The rows below give T cell receptor beta chains drawn from one sample of a study of cytomegalovirus exposure and HLA in healthy donors. Libraries were prepared by immunoSEQ multiplex PCR; TCRdb keeps only in-frame clonotypes and omits some of them. The table counts tens of thousands of clones; around 1.1% lies in the top ten. Sequenced: PBMCs. These receptors were taken from a young woman in good health and CMV-seronegative. Both conserved end residues are part of each CDR3. The order of the fields is D gene, J gene, V gene, CDR3 DNA, CDR3 protein. D genes are given only for firm matches.

- | TRBJ2-3 | TRBV7-7 | TGTGCCAGCAGCTTAGGACATGCAGATACGCAGTATTTT | CASSLGHADTQYF
TRBD2 | TRBJ2-1 | TRBV6-1 | TGTGCCAGCAGACCCGCGCGGACTAGCGTGGGTGAGCAGTTCTTC | CASRPARTSVGEQFF
- | TRBJ2-7 | TRBV4-1 | TGCGCCAGCAGCCAAGAGGCGATCAATGGACTATTAACCTACGAGCAGTACTTC | CASSQEAINGLLTYEQYF
- | TRBJ2-1 | TRBV6-5 | TGTGCCAGCAGTTACTCGCGTAGGGCCAGCGGGAATGAGCAGTTCTTC | CASSYSRRASGNEQFF
- | TRBJ2-2 | TRBV19 | TGTGCCAGTAGTATCGTTCCGGGTCTCACCGGGGAGCTGTTTTTT | CASSIVPGLTGELFF
TRBD1 | TRBJ1-2 | TRBV10-3 | TGTGCCATCAGTCCAGGGGGTGGAGGCTACACCTTC | CAISPGGGGYTF
TRBD2 | TRBJ2-3 | TRBV4-1 | TGCGCCAGCAGCGTATCAGCGGGGGGCACGGGAGATACGCAGTATTTT | CASSVSAGGTGDTQYF
- | TRBJ1-4 | TRBV9 | TGTGCCAGCAGCGTAGAGGCAGAGGCTGTTAATGAAAAACTGTTTTTT | CASSVEAEAVNEKLFF
- | TRBJ1-2 | TRBV7-9 | TGTGCCAGCAGCCCCCGGGGGGTCTATGGCTACACCTTC | CASSPRGVYGYTF
- | TRBJ2-7 | TRBV30 | TGTGCCTGCGAAAGGAGCTCCTACGAGCAGTACTTC | CACERSSYEQYF
TRBD1 | TRBJ1-2 | TRBV29-1 | TGCAGCGTTGGACAGGGGGCGAAGGGCTACACCTTC | CSVGQGAKGYTF
TRBD2 | TRBJ2-3 | TRBV5-6 | TGTGCCAGCAGCTTCGGGGGGGCCAGAACAGATACGCAGTATTTT | CASSFGGARTDTQYF
TRBD2 | TRBJ2-1 | TRBV10-1 | TGCGCCAGCAGTGGAGTAGCGGGGGCCGGGGAGTTCTTC | CASSGVAGAGEFF
- | TRBJ2-7 | TRBV15 | TGTGCCACCAGCAGAGGAGAGGCCTCCTACGAGCAGTACTTC | CATSRGEASYEQYF
TRBD1 | TRBJ2-7 | TRBV6-5 | TGTGCCAGCAGTTCGGGACAGGGGGCAAGCTCCGAGCAGTACTTC | CASSSGQGASSEQYF
- | TRBJ1-1 | TRBV5-1 | TGCGCCAGCAGCTTGGCGGGGGGGATTATGAACACTGAAGCTTTCTTT | CASSLAGGIMNTEAFF
TRBD1 | TRBJ2-3 | TRBV5-1 | TGCGCCAGCAGCAGGGACAGGAGCACAGATACGCAGTATTTT | CASSRDRSTDTQYF
- | TRBJ1-4 | TRBV7-9 | TGTGCCAGCAGCTTAGCACCAGCAACTAATGAAAAACTGTTTTTT | CASSLAPATNEKLFF
TRBD1 | TRBJ1-2 | TRBV19 | TGTGCCAGTAGCCTACAGGGGAAGTATGGCTACACCTTC | CASSLQGKYGYTF
TRBD1 | TRBJ1-2 | TRBV4-1 | TGCGCCAGCAGCCAGTCGGACAGGGCCCGTGATGGCTACACCTTC | CASSQSDRARDGYTF
TRBD1 | TRBJ1-1 | TRBV6-1 | TGTGCCAGCAGCAAACAGGGGGCGGGAAGCACTGAAGCTTTCTTT | CASSKQGAGSTEAFF
- | TRBJ1-1 | TRBV6-1 | TGTGCCAGCAATCTTAGGGGTGCTGAAGCTTTCTTT | CASNLRGAEAFF
TRBD1 | TRBJ1-5 | TRBV27 | TGTGCCAGCAGTTCCCGGACAGGTGGCGGGCAGCCCCAGCATTTT | CASSSRTGGGQPQHF
TRBD1 | TRBJ1-1 | TRBV5-1 | TGCGCCAGCAGCAGAGACAGGGGGAACACTGAAGCTTTCTTT | CASSRDRGNTEAFF
- | TRBJ2-1 | TRBV10-3 | TGTGCCATCAGTGGGAGTATATTCTCCTACAATGAGCAGTTCTTC | CAISGSIFSYNEQFF
- | TRBJ1-5 | TRBV19 | TGTGCCAGTAGTACCCTCCCTTTGCAGGGTAACCAGCCCCAGCATTTT | CASSTLPLQGNQPQHF
TRBD2 | TRBJ2-7 | TRBV29-1 | TGCAGCGTCCGACTAGCGAGCTACGAGCAGTACTTC | CSVRLASYEQYF
TRBD1 | TRBJ1-2 | TRBV5-5 | TGTGCCAGCAGCGTAACAGGGGGCAAGAAGTCTAACTATGGCTACACCTTC | CASSVTGGKKSNYGYTF
- | TRBJ2-7 | TRBV11-2 | TGTGCCAGCCGAGACCTAGGCGGTTCGACCTACGAGCAGTACTTC | CASRDLGGSTYEQYF